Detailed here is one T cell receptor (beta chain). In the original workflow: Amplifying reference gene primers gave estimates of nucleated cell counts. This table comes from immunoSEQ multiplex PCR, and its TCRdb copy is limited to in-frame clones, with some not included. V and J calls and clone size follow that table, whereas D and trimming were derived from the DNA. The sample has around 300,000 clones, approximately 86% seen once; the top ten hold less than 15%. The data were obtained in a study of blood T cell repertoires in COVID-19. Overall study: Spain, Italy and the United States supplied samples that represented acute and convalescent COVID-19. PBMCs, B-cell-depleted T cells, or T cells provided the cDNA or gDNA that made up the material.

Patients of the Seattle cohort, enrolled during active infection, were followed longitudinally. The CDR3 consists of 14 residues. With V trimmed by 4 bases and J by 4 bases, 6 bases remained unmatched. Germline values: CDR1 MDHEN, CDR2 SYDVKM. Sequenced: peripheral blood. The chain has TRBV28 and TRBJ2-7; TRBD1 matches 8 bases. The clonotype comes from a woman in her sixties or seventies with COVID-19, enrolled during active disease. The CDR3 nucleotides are TGTGCCAGCAGTTCTCGGGACAGGTTTTACGAGCAGTACTTC. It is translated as CASSSRDRFYEQYF. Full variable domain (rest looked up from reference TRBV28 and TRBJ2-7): DVKVTQSSRYLVKRTGEKVFLECVQDMDHENMFWYRQDPGLGLRLIYFSYDVKMKEKGDIPEGYSVSREKKERFSLILESASTNQTSMYLCASSSRDRFYEQYFGPGTRLTVT.